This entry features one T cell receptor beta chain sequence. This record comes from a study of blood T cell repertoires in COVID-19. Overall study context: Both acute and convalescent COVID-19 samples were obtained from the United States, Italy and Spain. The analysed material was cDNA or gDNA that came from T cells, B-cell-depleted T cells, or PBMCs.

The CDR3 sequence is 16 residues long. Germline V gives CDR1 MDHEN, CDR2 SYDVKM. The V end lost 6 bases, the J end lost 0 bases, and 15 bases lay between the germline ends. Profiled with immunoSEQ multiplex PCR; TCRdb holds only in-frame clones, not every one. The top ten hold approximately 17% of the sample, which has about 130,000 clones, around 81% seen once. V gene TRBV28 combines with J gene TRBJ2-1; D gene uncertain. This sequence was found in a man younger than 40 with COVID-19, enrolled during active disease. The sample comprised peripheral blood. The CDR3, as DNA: TGTGCCAGCAGCTCAAACCGACTGAGCTCCTACAATGAGCAGTTCTTC. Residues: CASSSNRLSSYNEQFF. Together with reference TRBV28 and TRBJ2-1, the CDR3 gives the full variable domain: DVKVTQSSRYLVKRTGEKVFLECVQDMDHENMFWYRQDPGLGLRLIYFSYDVKMKEKGDIPEGYSVSREKKERFSLILESASTNQTSMYLCASSSNRLSSYNEQFFGPGTRLTVL.